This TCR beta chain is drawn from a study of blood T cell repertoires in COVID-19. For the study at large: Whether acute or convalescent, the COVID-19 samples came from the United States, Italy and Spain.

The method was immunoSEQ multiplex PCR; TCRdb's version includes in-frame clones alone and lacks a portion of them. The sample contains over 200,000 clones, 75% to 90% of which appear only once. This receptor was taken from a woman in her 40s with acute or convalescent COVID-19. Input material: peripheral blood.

The CDR3 DNA is TGCAGCGCCTGGGACAGGGGGACTGAAGCTTTCTTT. Encoded protein: CSAWDRGTEAFF. V and J are TRBV29-1 and TRBJ1-1; 11 positions agree with TRBD1. The CDR3 spans 12 residues. CDR1 is SQVTM and CDR2 is ANQGSEA in the germline V gene. Trimming removed 7 bases from V and 5 bases from J; junction bases left unmatched: 3.